This TCR beta chain comes out of a study of blood T cell repertoires in COVID-19. As originally analysed: By means of reference gene primer amplification, nucleated cell counts were estimated. The data were produced by immunoSEQ multiplex PCR, yet TCRdb's version contains in-frame clones alone and is incomplete. V, J and clone size reflect that table, while D and trimming were determined from the DNA. The repertoire holds about 160,000 clones, with around 84% as singletons. Looked up from germline, CDR1 is SEHNR and CDR2 is FQNEAQ (reference sequence). The CDR3 extends over 16 amino acids. The ends were cut back, 1 base at V and 2 bases at J, with 14 bases in the middle.

V and J are TRBV7-9 and TRBJ1-2, with D possibly matching TRBD1 (5 bases). This TCR derives from a woman aged 50 to 60 who had recovered from COVID-19. The source material was PBMCs or T cells enriched from blood (not recorded which). The CDR3 is CASSLDVGVSNYGYTF. CDR3 nucleotide sequence: TGTGCCAGCAGCTTAGACGTAGGGGTCTCCAACTATGGCTACACCTTC.